This T cell receptor beta chain was captured in a study of cytomegalovirus exposure and HLA in healthy donors. Overall study context: The same platform used for the approximately 670 first-cohort repertoires was also used for the 130 or so validation repertoires, as a later analysis reported.

A remark on this clone: The antigen remains undetermined.

The donors were members of the validation cohort comprising over 100 subjects, separate from the roughly 650-subject first cohort. The table came from immunoSEQ multiplex PCR; TCRdb's copy has only in-frame clones and leaves some out. The sample lists 80,000 to 95,000 clones; over 85% were seen once. The germline V gene encodes CDR1 LNHNV and CDR2 YYDKDF (reference sequence). The CDR3 runs 16 residues. The V gene end was trimmed by 2 bases and the J gene end by 2 bases; junction bases not matched to a gene: 9. Overall study results and limits: Per published reports, the classifier diagnosed cytomegalovirus status with high specificity and sensitivity. Three CMV-associated chains were confirmed in vitro to be specific for CMV antigens.

What was sequenced was PBMCs. The origin of this receptor is a woman aged 25 to 39 in good health and CMV-seropositive. This chain joins TRBV15 and TRBJ2-7; TRBD1 agrees at 7 bases. The CDR3 here is CATSRLGQPNPYEQYF. For the CDR3, the DNA is TGTGCCACCAGCAGACTGGGACAGCCAAATCCCTACGAGCAGTACTTC. Full variable domain (remainder filled in from reference TRBV15 and TRBJ2-7): DAMVIQNPRYQVTQFGKPVTLSCSQTLNHNVMYWYQQKSSQAPKLLFHYYDKDFNNEADTPDNFQSRRPNTSFCFLDIRSPGLGDTAMYLCATSRLGQPNPYEQYFGPGTRLTVT.